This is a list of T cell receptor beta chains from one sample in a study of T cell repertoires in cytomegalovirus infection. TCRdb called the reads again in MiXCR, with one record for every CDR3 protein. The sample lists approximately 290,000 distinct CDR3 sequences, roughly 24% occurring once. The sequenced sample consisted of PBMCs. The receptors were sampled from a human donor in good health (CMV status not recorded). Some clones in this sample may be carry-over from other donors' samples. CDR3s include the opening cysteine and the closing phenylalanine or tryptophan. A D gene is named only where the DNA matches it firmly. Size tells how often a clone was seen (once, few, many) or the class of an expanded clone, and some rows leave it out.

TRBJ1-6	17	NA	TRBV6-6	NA	TGTGCCAGCAGTGTGTTCGGCGGACGTCGGGAGAATTCACCCCTCCACTTT	CASSVFGGRRENSPLHF
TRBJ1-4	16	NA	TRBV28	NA	TGTGCCAGCAGTTCCGGGGGGACCCTGGGAGATGAAAAACTGTTTTTT	CASSSGGTLGDEKLFF
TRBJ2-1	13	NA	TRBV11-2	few	TGTGCCAGCAGCTTAGGGATGGACAATGAGCAGTTCTTC	CASSLGMDNEQFF
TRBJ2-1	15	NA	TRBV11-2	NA	TGTGCCAGCGACTCGGGAGAGGACTTCAACAATGAGCAGTTCTTC	CASDSGEDFNNEQFF
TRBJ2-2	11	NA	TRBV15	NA	TGTGCCACCTTCCACACCGGGGAGCTGTTTTTT	CATFHTGELFF
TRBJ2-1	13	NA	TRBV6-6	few	TGTGCCAGCACCTTCGGACAGTACAATGAGCAGTTCTTC	CASTFGQYNEQFF
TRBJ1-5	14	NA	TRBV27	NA	TGTGCCAGCAGCACGTGGGGTGATAACCAGCCCCAGCATTTT	CASSTWGDNQPQHF
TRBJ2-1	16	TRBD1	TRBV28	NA	TGTGCCAGCAGCCAGGGGGCGATGAGCTCCTACAATGAGCAGTTCTTC	CASSQGAMSSYNEQFF
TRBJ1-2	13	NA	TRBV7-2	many	TGTGCCAGCAGCTGGAACAGGGACTATGGCTACACCTTC	CASSWNRDYGYTF
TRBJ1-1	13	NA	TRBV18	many	TGTGCCAGCTCACAGGGATTGAACACTGAAGCTTTCTTT	CASSQGLNTEAFF
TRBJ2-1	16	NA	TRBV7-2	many	TGTGCCAGCAGCTTGGGGACTCTTAGCTCCTACAATGAGCAGTTCTTC	CASSLGTLSSYNEQFF
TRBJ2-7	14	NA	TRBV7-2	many	TGTGCCAGCACCAGGAGGGACCAAGCCTACGAGCAGTACTTC	CASTRRDQAYEQYF
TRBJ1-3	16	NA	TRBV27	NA	TGTGCCAGCAGTGTAACAGGAGCTAGCTCTGGAAACACCATATATTTT	CASSVTGASSGNTIYF
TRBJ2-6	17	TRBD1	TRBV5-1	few	TGCGCCAGCAGCTTTGGGGACAGAATCTCTGGGGCCAACGTCCTGACTTTC	CASSFGDRISGANVLTF
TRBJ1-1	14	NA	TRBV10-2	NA	TGCGCCAGCATTCAAGACAGGTACGGCACTGAAGCTTTCTTT	CASIQDRYGTEAFF
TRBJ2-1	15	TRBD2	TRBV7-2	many	TGTGCCAGCAGCGTACTAGCGGGAGTCTACAATGAGCAGTTCTTC	CASSVLAGVYNEQFF
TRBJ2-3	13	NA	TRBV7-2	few	TGTGCCAGCAGCCCGGACCGTGGCGATACGCAGTATTTT	CASSPDRGDTQYF
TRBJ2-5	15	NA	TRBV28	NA	TGTGCCAGCAGTTTGAGACAGGGGAGGGGGGAGACCCAGTACTTC	CASSLRQGRGETQYF
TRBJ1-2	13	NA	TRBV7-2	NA	TGTGCCAGCAGCCACAAAAGGAACTATGGCTACACCTTC	CASSHKRNYGYTF
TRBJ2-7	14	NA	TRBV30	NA	TGTGCCTGGAGTCCCGTCGGGAATCTCTACGAGCAGTACTTC	CAWSPVGNLYEQYF
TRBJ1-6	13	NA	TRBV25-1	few	TGTGCCAGCAGTTTAGACAGTCGGTCACCCCTCCACTTT	CASSLDSRSPLHF
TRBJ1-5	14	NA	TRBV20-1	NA	TGCAGTGCTAGGAACAGGGACGGGAATCAGCCCCAGCATTTT	CSARNRDGNQPQHF
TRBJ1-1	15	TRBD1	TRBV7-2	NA	TGTGCCAGCAGCTTACAGGGGGCGCTGGGCACTGAAGCTTTCTTT	CASSLQGALGTEAFF
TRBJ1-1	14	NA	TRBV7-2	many	TGTGCCAGCAGCTTATTAGGGAGAGGGACTGAAGCTTTCTTT	CASSLLGRGTEAFF
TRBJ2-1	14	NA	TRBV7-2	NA	TGTGCCAGCAGCTTCCGGACCGACTACAATGAGCAGTTCTTC	CASSFRTDYNEQFF
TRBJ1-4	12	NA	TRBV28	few	TGTGCCAGCAGTACTGGGGATGAAAAACTGTTTTTT	CASSTGDEKLFF
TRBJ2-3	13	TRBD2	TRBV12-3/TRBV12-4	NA	TGTGCCAGCAGTCGGGGACTAGCGGGAGAGGTTTATTTT	CASSRGLAGEVYF
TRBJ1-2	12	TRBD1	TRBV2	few	TGTGCCAGCACCAAGGACAGGCTTGGCTACACCTTC	CASTKDRLGYTF
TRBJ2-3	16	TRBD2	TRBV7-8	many	TGTGCCAGCAGCTCGGAGCGGGAGATTTTGTCAGATACGCAGTATTTT	CASSSEREILSDTQYF
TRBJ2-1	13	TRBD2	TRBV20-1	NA	TGCAGTGCCCTAGCGGGGTACTACAATGAGCAGTTCTTC	CSALAGYYNEQFF
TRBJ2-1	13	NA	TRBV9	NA	TGTGCCAGCAGCGTAGGGGGGTTCAATGAGCAGTTCTTC	CASSVGGFNEQFF
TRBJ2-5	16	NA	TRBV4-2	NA	TGTGCCAGCAGCCAATTCTCCCGCCAGGGAGGAGAGACCCAGTACTTC	CASSQFSRQGGETQYF
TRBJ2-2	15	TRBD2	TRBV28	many	TGTGCCAGCAGTTTCGGGACTAGCGGGACCGGGGAGCTGTTTTTT	CASSFGTSGTGELFF
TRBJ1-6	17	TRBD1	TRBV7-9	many	TGTGCCAGCAGCTTTCACGATCGGACAGGGGCAGGTTCACCCCTCCACTTT	CASSFHDRTGAGSPLHF
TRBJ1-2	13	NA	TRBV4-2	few	TGTGCCAGCAGCCAACGTGAGGGGCGCGGCTACACCTTC	CASSQREGRGYTF
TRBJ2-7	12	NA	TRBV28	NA	TGTGCCAGCAGCCCCCCATTCTACGAGCAGTACTTC	CASSPPFYEQYF
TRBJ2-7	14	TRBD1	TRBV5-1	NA	TGCGCCAGCAGCCCGGGGACAGGGTTCTACGAGCAGTACTTC	CASSPGTGFYEQYF
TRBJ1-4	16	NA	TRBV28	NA	TGTGCCAGCAGTTTATTCGGAGGGGCGACAGCTGAAAAACTGTTTTTT	CASSLFGGATAEKLFF
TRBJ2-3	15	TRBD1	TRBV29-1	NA	TGCAGCGTTGAAGGAGGACAGGGAGCCACAGATACGCAGTATTTT	CSVEGGQGATDTQYF
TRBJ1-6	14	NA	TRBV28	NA	TGTGCCACCCTTTTTTCGACAGGCAATTCACCCCTCCACTTT	CATLFSTGNSPLHF
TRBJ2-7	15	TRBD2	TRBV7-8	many	TGTGCCAGCAGCCCGACTAGCGGGAGAACTTACGAGCAGTACTTC	CASSPTSGRTYEQYF